This is a list of T cell receptor beta chains from one sample in a study of blood T cells in healthy people across ages. TCRdb reprocessed the 5' RACE reads with MiXCR, giving one entry per CDR3 protein. The sample yields about 800,000 distinct CDR3 sequences, roughly 25% seen once. The same sample was also studied in work on T cells of mothers and their children.

Material for sequencing was blood. These receptors were taken from a boy aged 5-17 years in good health. The CDR3 runs from the conserved cysteine through the conserved F or W. The order of the fields is clone size, V gene, D gene, J gene, CDR3 protein, CDR3 DNA. A D gene is named only where the DNA matches it firmly. Rows may omit the clone size; those that give it use once, few, many or a size class.

>.|TRBV6-1|TRBD2|TRBJ2-4
CASSDSGSVLAKNIQYF
TGTGCCAGCAGTGACAGCGGGAGTGTACTAGCCAAAAACATTCAGTACTTC
>.|TRBV6-2/TRBV6-3|TRBD2|TRBJ2-7
CASKGTSAWEQYF
TGTGCCAGCAAAGGGACTAGCGCCTGGGAGCAGTACTTC
>.|TRBV20-1|.|TRBJ2-1
CSARPPGGRSYNEQFF
TGCAGTGCTAGACCTCCGGGCGGGCGCTCCTACAATGAGCAGTTCTTC
>.|TRBV7-6|.|TRBJ2-3
CASSRLTSGSTDTQYF
TGTGCCAGCAGCCGCCTAACAAGCGGGAGCACAGATACGCAGTATTTT
>few|TRBV12-5|.|TRBJ1-2
CASGTGQSHYTF
TGTGCTAGTGGCACCGGACAGTCTCACTACACCTTC
>few|TRBV6-2/TRBV6-3|TRBD1|TRBJ2-1
CASSTNRGHNEQFF
TGTGCCAGCAGTACCAACAGGGGCCACAATGAGCAGTTCTTC
>once|TRBV29-1|.|TRBJ2-7
CSVRWGSGYEQYF
TGCAGCGTCCGGTGGGGGAGTGGGTACGAGCAGTACTTC
>once|TRBV5-1|.|TRBJ2-2
CASSLLGRINGGLFF
TGCGCCAGCAGCTTGTTGGGTCGGATCAACGGGGGGCTGTTTTTT
>.|TRBV7-9|.|TRBJ2-1
CASSFPYSLSRGYNEQFF
TGTGCCAGCAGCTTTCCTTACTCTCTATCCCGGGGGTACAATGAGCAGTTCTTC
>.|TRBV7-9|.|TRBJ2-7
CASSKPGCLDF
TGTGCCAGCAGCAAACCAGGGTGCTTGGACTTC
>.|TRBV7-2|.|TRBJ1-1
CASSSYGTPRVNTEAFF
TGTGCCAGCAGCTCATACGGGACACCTAGGGTGAACACTGAAGCTTTCTTT
>.|TRBV27|TRBD2|TRBJ2-1
CASSFLAGIGNEQFF
TGTGCCAGCAGTTTCCTAGCGGGAATCGGAAATGAGCAGTTCTTC